This T cell receptor (beta chain) was sequenced for a study of monozygotic twins with inflammatory bowel disease. CDR3 length equals 15 residues. Researchers used 3500 ng of total RNA for each TCR library. One entry per CDR3 protein, without DNA, is what TCRdb gives after re-calling the 5' RACE reads. Its listing shows 200,000 to 250,000 distinct CDR3 sequences. Study-level points and caveats: A single strong IBD-associated signal or clonotype was not supported by the findings. Healthy co-twins showed greater TCRbeta diversity (inverse Simpson) than IBD patients.

On this clonotype itself: Its specificity is not known.

After skipping T cell sorting, the authors isolated total RNA from whole blood. The sequence derives from a human donor with ulcerative colitis or Crohn's disease, or a healthy co-twin of an affected twin (not recorded which). The chain uses TRBV12-3 or TRBV12-4 and TRBJ1-1; the D gene TCRdb calls, TRBD1, cannot be checked with no DNA. Sequences were obtained from blood. The CDR3 sequence is CASSLPGARHTEAFF.